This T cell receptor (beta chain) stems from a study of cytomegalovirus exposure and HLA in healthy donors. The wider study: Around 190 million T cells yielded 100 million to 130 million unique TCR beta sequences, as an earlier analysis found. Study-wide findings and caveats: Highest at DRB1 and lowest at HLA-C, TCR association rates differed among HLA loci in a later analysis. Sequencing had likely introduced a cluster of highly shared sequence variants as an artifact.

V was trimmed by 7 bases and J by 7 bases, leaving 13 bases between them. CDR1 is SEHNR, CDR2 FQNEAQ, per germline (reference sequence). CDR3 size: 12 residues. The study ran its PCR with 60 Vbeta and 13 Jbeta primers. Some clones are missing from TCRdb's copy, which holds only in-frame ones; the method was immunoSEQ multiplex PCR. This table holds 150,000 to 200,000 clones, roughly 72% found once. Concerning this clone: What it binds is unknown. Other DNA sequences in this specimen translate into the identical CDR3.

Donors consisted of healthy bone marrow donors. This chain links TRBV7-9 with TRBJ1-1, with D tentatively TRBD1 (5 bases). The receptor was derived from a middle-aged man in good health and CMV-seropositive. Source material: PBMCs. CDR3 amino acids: CASIGAGIEAFF. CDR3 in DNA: TGTGCCAGCATCGGGGCGGGGATTGAAGCTTTCTTT. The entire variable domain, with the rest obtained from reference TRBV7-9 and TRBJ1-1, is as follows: DTGVSQNPRHKITKRGQNVTFRCDPISEHNRLYWYRQTLGQGPEFLTYFQNEAQLEKSRLLSDRFSAERPKGSFSTLEIQRTEQGDSAMYLCASIGAGIEAFFGQGTRLTVV.